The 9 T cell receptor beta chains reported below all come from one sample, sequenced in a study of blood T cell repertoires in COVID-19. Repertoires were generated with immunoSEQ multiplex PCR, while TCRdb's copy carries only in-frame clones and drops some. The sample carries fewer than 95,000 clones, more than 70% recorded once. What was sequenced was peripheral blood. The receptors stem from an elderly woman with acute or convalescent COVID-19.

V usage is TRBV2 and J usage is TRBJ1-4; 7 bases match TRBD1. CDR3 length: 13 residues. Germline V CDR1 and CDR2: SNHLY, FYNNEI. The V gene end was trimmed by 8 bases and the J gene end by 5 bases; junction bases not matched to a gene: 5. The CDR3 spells CASLVQGNEKLFF. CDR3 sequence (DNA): TGTGCCAGCTTGGTACAGGGGAATGAAAAACTGTTTTTT.

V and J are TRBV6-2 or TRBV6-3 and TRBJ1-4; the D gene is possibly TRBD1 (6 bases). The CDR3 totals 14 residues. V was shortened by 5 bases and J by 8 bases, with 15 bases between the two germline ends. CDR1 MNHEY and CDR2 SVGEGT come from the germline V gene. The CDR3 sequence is CASSRTALGEKLFF. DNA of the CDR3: TGTGCCAGCAGTAGGACAGCCCTGGGAGAAAAACTGTTTTTT.

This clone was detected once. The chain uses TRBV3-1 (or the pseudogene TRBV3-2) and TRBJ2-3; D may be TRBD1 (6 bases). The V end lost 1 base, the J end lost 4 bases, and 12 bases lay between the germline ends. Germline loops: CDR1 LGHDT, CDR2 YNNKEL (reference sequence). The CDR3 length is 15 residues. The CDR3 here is CASSQVTGFADTQYF. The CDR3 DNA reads TGTGCCAGCAGCCAAGTAACAGGGTTCGCAGATACGCAGTATTTT.

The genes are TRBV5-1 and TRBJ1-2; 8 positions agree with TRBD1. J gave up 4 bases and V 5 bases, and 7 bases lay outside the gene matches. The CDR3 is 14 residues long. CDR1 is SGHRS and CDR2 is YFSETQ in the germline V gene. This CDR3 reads CASRPDRAGYGYTF. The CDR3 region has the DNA TGCGCCAGCAGACCGGACAGGGCGGGCTATGGCTACACCTTC.

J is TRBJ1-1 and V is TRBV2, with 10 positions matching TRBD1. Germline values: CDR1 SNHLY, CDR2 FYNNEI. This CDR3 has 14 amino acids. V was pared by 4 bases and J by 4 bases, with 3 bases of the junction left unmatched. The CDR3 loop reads CASSGDRGATEAFF. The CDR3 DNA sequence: TGTGCCAGCAGTGGGGACAGGGGAGCCACTGAAGCTTTCTTT.

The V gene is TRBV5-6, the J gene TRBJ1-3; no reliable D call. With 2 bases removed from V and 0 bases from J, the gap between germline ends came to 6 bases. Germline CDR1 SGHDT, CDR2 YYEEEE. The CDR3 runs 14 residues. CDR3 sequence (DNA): TGTGCCAGCAGCTTCTCGGGCTCTGGAAACACCATATATTTT. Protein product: CASSFSGSGNTIYF.

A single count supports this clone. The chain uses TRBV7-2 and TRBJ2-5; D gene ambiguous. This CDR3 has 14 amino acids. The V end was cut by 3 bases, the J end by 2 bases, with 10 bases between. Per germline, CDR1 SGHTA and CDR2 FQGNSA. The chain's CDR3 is CASSFGRAQETQYF. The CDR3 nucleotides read TGTGCCAGCAGCTTCGGTCGCGCTCAAGAGACCCAGTACTTC. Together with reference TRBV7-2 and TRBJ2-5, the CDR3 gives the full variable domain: GAGVSQSPSNKVTEKGKDVELRCDPISGHTALYWYRQSLGQGLEFLIYFQGNSAPDKSGLPSDRFSAERTGGSVSTLTIQRTQQEDSAVYLCASSFGRAQETQYFGPGTRLLVL.

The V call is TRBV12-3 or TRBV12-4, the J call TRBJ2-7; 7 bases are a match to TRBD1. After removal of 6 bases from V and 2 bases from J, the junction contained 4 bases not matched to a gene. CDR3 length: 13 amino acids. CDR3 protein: CASSKGQAYEQYF. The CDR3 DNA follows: TGTGCCAGCAGCAAAGGACAGGCCTACGAGCAGTACTTC.

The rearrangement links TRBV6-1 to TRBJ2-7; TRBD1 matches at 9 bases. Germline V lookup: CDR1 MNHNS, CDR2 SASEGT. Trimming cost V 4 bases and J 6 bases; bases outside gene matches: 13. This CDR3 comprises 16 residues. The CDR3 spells CASSAFGTGTSGEQYF. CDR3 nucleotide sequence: TGTGCCAGCAGTGCCTTCGGGACAGGGACCTCCGGCGAGCAGTACTTC.